The 9 T cell receptor beta chains presented below share a single source sample, sequenced in a study of T cells in Graves' hyperthyroidism and ophthalmopathy. What was amplified from RNA transcripts were TCR beta CDR3 regions. HTBI primers were the set used in a first-round RT-PCR of the TCR CDR3. Via MiXCR, TCRdb re-called the multiplex PCR reads, giving one row per CDR3 protein. The sample consists of around 700,000 distinct CDR3 sequences, about 19% of them appearing once. The specimen was blood. These receptors were obtained from a woman between 45 and 65 years old with Graves' hyperthyroidism that later progressed to Graves' ophthalmopathy.

This clonotype showed up many times. The chain recombines TRBV9 with TRBJ2-7; the D is unclear. The CDR3 length is 15 residues. Germline V gives CDR1 SGDLS, CDR2 YYNGEE. V was shortened by 0 bases and J by 2 bases, with 12 bases between the two germline ends. The CDR3 DNA follows: TGTGCCAGCAGCGTAGGGCAGGAAGGGACCTACGAGCAGTACTTC. It is translated as CASSVGQEGTYEQYF.

This clonotype showed up just a few times. The chain recombines TRBV5-1 with TRBJ1-2; the D gene is possibly TRBD1 (5 bases). CDR3 length equals 14 residues. The V gene lost 4 bases and the J gene lost 0 bases, with 10 bases spanning the gap. Germline CDR1 and CDR2: SGHRS and YFSETQ. The CDR3 nucleotides read TGCGCCAGCAGCGGCAGCAGGGCTAACTATGGCTACACCTTC. Translating it yields CASSGSRANYGYTF.

This clonotype was counted many times. The chain links TRBV5-5 to TRBJ1-1, with a tentative D call TRBD1 (5 bases). Germline V gives CDR1 SGHKS, CDR2 YYEKEE (reference sequence). The V end lost 2 bases, the J end lost 2 bases, and 10 bases lay between the germline ends. The CDR3 runs 14 residues. The CDR3 spells CASSLRGENTEAFF. The DNA of the CDR3 is TGTGCCAGCAGCTTAAGGGGTGAAAACACTGAAGCTTTCTTT.

CDR3 sequence: CSGIAGGQETQYF. The CDR3 nucleotides are TGCAGCGGAATAGCGGGGGGGCAAGAGACCCAGTACTTC. The chain joins TRBV29-1 to TRBJ2-5, with 11 bases fitting TRBD2. CDR3 size: 13 residues. V trimming: 7 bases; J trimming: 2 bases; junction bases outside the gene matches: 3. CDR1 is SQVTM and CDR2 is ANQGSEA in the germline V gene.

Only a few counts were recorded for this clonotype. The rearrangement links TRBV19 to TRBJ2-3; a weak D match, TRBD1 (7 bases). Deletions cut 7 bases from V and 10 bases from J, with 21 bases between. The CDR3 is made up of 14 amino acids. Germline CDR1 LNHDA, CDR2 SQIVND (reference sequence). This CDR3 is CASTPGQVAGSQYF. CDR3 in DNA: TGTGCCAGTACCCCCGGACAGGTGGCGGGGTCGCAGTATTTT.

Details on this clonotype: A much more abundant neighbour one base away suggests this may be a read error. V gene TRBV20-1 combines with J gene TRBJ1-1; D perhaps matches TRBD1 (5 bases). Trimming took 1 base from V and 4 from J, leaving 16 bases between them. This CDR3 contains 15 residues. Germline V lookup: CDR1 DFQATT, CDR2 SNEGSKA (reference sequence). The CDR3 protein is CSARVLGEVSTEAFF. CDR3 nucleotides: TGCAGTGCTAGAGTGTTAGGGGAGGTCAGCACTGAAGCTTTCTTT.

In this sample, this clonotype turned up many times. The gene calls are TRBV2 and TRBJ1-4, with 11 nucleotides matching TRBD1. V lost 6 bases, J lost 7 bases, and 4 bases stayed unmatched. The CDR3 is made up of 14 amino acids. Germline V CDR1 and CDR2: SNHLY, FYNNEI. The CDR3 here is CASRGDRGSEKLFF. For the CDR3, the DNA is TGTGCCAGCAGGGGGGACAGGGGGAGTGAAAAACTGTTTTTT.

This clonotype came up a few times. This sequence joins TRBV20-1 and TRBJ1-3; D unresolved. V lost 2 bases to trimming and J lost 7 bases, with 9 bases between them. Germline assignment: CDR1 DFQATT and CDR2 SNEGSKA (reference sequence). The CDR3 runs to 12 residues. In DNA form, the CDR3 reads TGCAGTGCTAGAACGATGGGGAACACCATATATTTT. It translates to CSARTMGNTIYF.

In its sample, this clonotype was seen many times. The chain couples TRBV3-1 to TRBJ2-3; either TRBD1 or TRBD2 may fit D (6 bases each). V dropped 4 bases and J dropped 2 bases, with 19 bases sitting between them. The CDR3 runs 17 residues. Germline lookup yields CDR1 LGHDT and CDR2 YNNKEL (reference sequence). CDR3 nucleotide sequence: TGTGCCAGCAGCCTGGACCTTGGGGGGCCCGTCACAGATACGCAGTATTTT. Translation: CASSLDLGGPVTDTQYF.